This T cell receptor (beta chain) was documented in a study of T cell responses to AZD1222 COVID-19 vaccine. A few counts support this clone. Germline CDR1 and CDR2: SEHNR and FQNEAQ (reference sequence). There are 15 residues in the CDR3. V lost 3 bases to trimming and J lost 6 bases, with 14 bases between them. Generated by immunoSEQ multiplex PCR, the TCRdb table keeps only in-frame clones and is missing some. The table has roughly 93,000 clones, 65% to 90% seen once. The chain couples TRBV7-9 to TRBJ2-2; D may be TRBD1 or TRBD2 (5 bases each). The material was peripheral blood, obtained on day 0 of AZD1222 vaccination. The TCR sequence derives from an adult in good health. CDR3 in amino acids: CASSFYQGGSGELFF. The CDR3 region has the DNA TGTGCCAGCAGCTTTTATCAGGGCGGGTCCGGGGAGCTGTTTTTT.